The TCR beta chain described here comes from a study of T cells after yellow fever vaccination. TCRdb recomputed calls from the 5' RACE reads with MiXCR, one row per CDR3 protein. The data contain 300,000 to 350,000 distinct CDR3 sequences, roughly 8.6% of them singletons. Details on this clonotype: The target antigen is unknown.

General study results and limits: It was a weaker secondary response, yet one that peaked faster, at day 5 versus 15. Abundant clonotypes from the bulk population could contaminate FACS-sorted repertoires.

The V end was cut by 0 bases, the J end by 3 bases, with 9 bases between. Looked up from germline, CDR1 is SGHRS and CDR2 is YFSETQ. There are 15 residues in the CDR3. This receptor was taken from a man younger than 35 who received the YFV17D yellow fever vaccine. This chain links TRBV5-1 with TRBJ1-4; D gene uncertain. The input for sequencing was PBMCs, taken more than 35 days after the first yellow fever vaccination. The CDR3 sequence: CASSLGRPANEKLFF. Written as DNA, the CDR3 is TGCGCCAGCAGCTTGGGTAGGCCGGCTAATGAAAAACTGTTTTTT.